This T cell receptor beta chain was documented in a study of identical twins (TCRdb year 2016). A note on the overall study: To test whether fetal clonotypes persist, the study used deep sequencing on TCR alpha and beta repertoires from monozygotic twins, unrelated adults of various ages, and cord blood. To rule out contamination, the twin experiments were replicated at different times with different library preparation protocols. General study outcomes and caveats: Zero-insertion analyses could be partly confounded by invariant T cells such as MAIT and iNKT, although diverse VJ usage argued against such confounding for most clonotypes. The excess sharing between twins in beta out-of-frame sequences was weaker because fewer shared sequences reduced the signal-to-noise ratio. Compared with coincidental sharing between unrelated individuals, an excess of low generation-probability sequences was observed among out-of-frame TCR alpha sequences shared between twins. In monozygotic twins, recombination models systematically underestimated out-of-frame TCR alpha sharing, but the models matched the sharing seen between unrelated individuals. Abundant cord blood beta clonotypes had fewer insertions, young adult naive repertoires showed a similar but weaker trend, and memory repertoires showed no such trend. Because the same donors could not be followed over many years, conclusions were based on cross-sectional statistical analysis.

With respect to this clonotype: Its antigen remains unidentified. No much larger clone exists at a distance of one base, and base qualities are not known.

Receptor amplification or capture employed 5' RACE. Sequencing took place on an Illumina HiSeq 2000. Template switching introduced a universal primer binding site; the final cDNA contained a unique molecular identifier, enabling accurate counting of TCR cDNA molecules. First-strand cDNA for TCR alpha and beta chains was synthesized from specific primers in the conserved constant-segment region. To control for contamination, each cDNA library was double barcoded with a SMART-Mk sample barcode plus Illumina barcodes. TruSeq adapter sequences along with Illumina sample barcodes were introduced in two successive PCR steps. Sequencing of the TCR alpha and beta cDNA libraries was done on the Illumina HiSeq platform using custom primers. As for how the authors treated the data: MiGEC was used to process raw reads and extract unique molecular identifiers, and MiXCR was used to find CDR3 positions. For each individual, recombination models were inferred using an EM algorithm with the repgenHMM and IGoR tools. The analysis of shared clonotypes was done with the tcR package in R, with sharing normalized by the product of cloneset sizes. Out-of-frame nonproductive sequences were analyzed to study raw recombination free of thymic and clonal selection effects. The raw public reads went through TCRdb reprocessing: fastp at Q25, MiXCR clone calling, in-frame beta chains kept. Rows matching on CDR3 protein sequence are summarized as one entry with the most common DNA and genes. TCRdb, rather than the study authors, made the V and J calls. The sample table shows some 330,000 distinct CDR3 sequences, and about 9% are seen once. The ten biggest clones cover around 8.6% of the sample.

Only healthy Caucasian donors were included. Three unrelated non-twin adults were additionally sequenced: a male aged 18 to 30, a male aged 50 to 60 and a female aged 50 to 60. Using Miltenyi CD45RO+ enrichment and human naive T-cell isolation kits, memory (CD45RO+) and naive T cells were isolated from PBMC. Sequenced material: naive T cells sorted from blood. Interpreted using the paper, the cell subset or site label stands for: cells isolated with a human naive T-cell isolation kit. The sequence came from a woman aged 50 to 65 in good health.

The DNA sequence is as follows: TGCGCCAGCAGCCCGTCTGGGATGGATTGGGCCCAGTACTTC. It translates to CASSPSGMDWAQYF. This chain is built from TRBV5-1 and TRBJ2-5; the D gene remains uncertain. The germline V gene provides CDR1 SGHRS and CDR2 YFSETQ. Between the V and J ends, shortened by 4 bases and 9 bases respectively, the junction contains 19 bases. The CDR3 holds 14 amino acids from the cysteine to the phenylalanine. Only the CDR3 DNA stays, 42 bases, in frame from base 1.